These 6 T cell receptor beta chains were sequenced from one sample in a study of cytomegalovirus exposure and HLA in healthy donors. In the PCR, 60 Vbeta and 13 Jbeta primers were used. TCRdb's table, derived via immunoSEQ multiplex PCR, lists solely in-frame clones and lacks some. The sample has 140,000 to 150,000 clones; about 80% are singletons. The specimen was PBMCs. Every receptor here comes from a female donor in good health and CMV-seronegative.

The chain carries TRBV10-3 and TRBJ1-3, with D maybe TRBD1 (5 bases). The germline CDR1 and CDR2 sequences are ENHRY and SYGVKD. The CDR3 consists of 16 residues. V gave up 3 bases and J gave up 0 bases, with 12 bases separating them. CDR3 DNA: TGTGCCATCAGTGATAAGGACATGTTCTCTGGAAACACCATATATTTT. Residues: CAISDKDMFSGNTIYF.

The rearrangement links TRBV27 to TRBJ1-4; possibly TRBD1 for D (6 bases). CDR1 MNHEY and CDR2 SMNVEV come from the germline V gene (reference sequence). V lost 4 bases to trimming and J lost 6 bases, with 18 bases between them. The CDR3 runs 16 residues. In DNA, the CDR3 is TGTGCCAGCAGTTCAAAAAAAAGGGGGGGGCATGAAAAACTGTTTTTT. It codes for CASSSKKRGGHEKLFF.

This clone has more than one count but fewer than ten. The V gene is TRBV19, the J gene TRBJ2-7, with 8 bases lining up with TRBD2. The V and J ends lost 5 bases and 3 bases, in that order; junction bases with no gene match: 3. The CDR3 has 13 residues. From germline, CDR1 is LNHDA and CDR2 SQIVND (reference sequence). CDR3 bases: TGTGCCAGTAGTGTCAGCGGGGGCTACGAGCAGTACTTC. It translates to CASSVSGGYEQYF.

This chain links TRBV6-5 with TRBJ1-2; D is possibly TRBD1 (6 bases). The germline V gene encodes CDR1 MNHEY and CDR2 SVGAGI. The CDR3 covers 15 residues. The V gene lost 6 bases and the J gene lost 0 bases, with 14 bases spanning the gap. The CDR3 reads CASRAGGATNYGYTF. CDR3 in DNA: TGTGCCAGCAGAGCCGGGGGGGCTACTAACTATGGCTACACCTTC.

The table lists this clone with a count of one. This chain links TRBV11-2 with TRBJ2-5, with 10 nucleotides matching TRBD1. The CDR3 length is 14 residues. Germline-derived CDR1 and CDR2 are SGHAT and FQNNGV. V trimming: 5 bases; J trimming: 11 bases; junction bases outside the gene matches: 11. The chain's CDR3 is CASSVRDRGPQQYF. The CDR3 region has the DNA TGTGCCAGCAGCGTCCGGGACAGGGGTCCTCAGCAGTACTTC.

The rearrangement uses TRBV7-9 and TRBJ2-3; 11 bases align to TRBD2. CDR1 and CDR2 from the germline V gene are SEHNR and FQNEAQ (reference sequence). The CDR3 spans 16 residues. Trimming cost V 5 bases and J 3 bases; bases outside gene matches: 7. CDR3 sequence (DNA): TGTGCCAGCAGCCACACTAGCGGGAGTTTGACAGATACGCAGTATTTT. Translated, it gives CASSHTSGSLTDTQYF.